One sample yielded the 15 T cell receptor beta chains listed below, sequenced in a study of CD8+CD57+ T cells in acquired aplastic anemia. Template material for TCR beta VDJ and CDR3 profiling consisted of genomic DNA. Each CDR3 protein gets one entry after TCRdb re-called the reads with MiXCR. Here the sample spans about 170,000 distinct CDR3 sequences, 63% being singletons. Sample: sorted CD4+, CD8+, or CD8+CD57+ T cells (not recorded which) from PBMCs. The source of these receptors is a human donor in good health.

In DNA form, the CDR3 reads TGCAGTGCTAGACCTGGACTTACGAACACCGGGGAGCTGTTTTTT. The encoded protein is CSARPGLTNTGELFF. The J gene is TRBJ2-2, the V gene TRBV20-1; a weak D match, TRBD2 (5 bases). CDR3 length: 15 amino acids. Germline CDR1 reads DFQATT; CDR2 reads SNEGSKA (reference sequence). Trimming took off 2 bases at V and 0 bases at J, with 10 bases between the two ends.

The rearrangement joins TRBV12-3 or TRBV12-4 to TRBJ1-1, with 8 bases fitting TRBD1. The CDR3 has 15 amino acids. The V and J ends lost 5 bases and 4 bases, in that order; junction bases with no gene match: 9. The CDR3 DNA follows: TGTGCCAGCAGTGGGACAGGCTTTGTTTCCACTGAAGCTTTCTTT. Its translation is CASSGTGFVSTEAFF.

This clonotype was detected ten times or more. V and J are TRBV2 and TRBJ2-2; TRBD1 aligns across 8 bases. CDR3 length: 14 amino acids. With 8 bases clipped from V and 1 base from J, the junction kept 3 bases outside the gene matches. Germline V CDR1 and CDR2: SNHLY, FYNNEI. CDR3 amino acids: CASLDRGNTGELFF. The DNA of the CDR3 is TGTGCCAGCCTCGACAGGGGGAACACCGGGGAGCTGTTTTTT. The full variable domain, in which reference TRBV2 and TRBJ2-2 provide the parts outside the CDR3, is EPEVTQTPSHQVTQMGQEVILRCVPISNHLYFYWYRQILGQKVEFLVSFYNNEISEKSEIFDDQFSVERPDGSNFTLKIRSTKLEDSAMYFCASLDRGNTGELFFGEGSRLTVL.

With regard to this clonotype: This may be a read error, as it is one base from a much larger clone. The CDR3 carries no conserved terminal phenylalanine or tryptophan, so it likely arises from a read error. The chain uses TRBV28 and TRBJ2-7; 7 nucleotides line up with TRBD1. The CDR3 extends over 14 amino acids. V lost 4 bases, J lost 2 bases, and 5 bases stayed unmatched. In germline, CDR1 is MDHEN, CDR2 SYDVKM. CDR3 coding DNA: TGTGCCAGCAGTTGGGGGACAGAGACCTACGAGCAGTACCTC. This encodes CASSWGTETYEQYL.

In DNA form, the CDR3 reads TGCAGTGCTAGAGAGGGACTAGGGTACAATGAGCAGTTCTTC. Protein product: CSAREGLGYNEQFF. The chain has TRBV20-1 and TRBJ2-1; TRBD2 agrees at 8 bases. J was trimmed by 4 bases and V by 0 bases; bases with no gene match: 2. CDR1 and CDR2 from the germline V gene are DFQATT and SNEGSKA (reference sequence). The CDR3 has 14 amino acids.

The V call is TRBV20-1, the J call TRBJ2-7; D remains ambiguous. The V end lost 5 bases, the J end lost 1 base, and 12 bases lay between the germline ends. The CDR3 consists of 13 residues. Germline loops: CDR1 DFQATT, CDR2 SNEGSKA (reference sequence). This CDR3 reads CSAPMRKSYEQYF. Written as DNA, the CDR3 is TGCAGTGCTCCCATGAGGAAGTCCTACGAGCAGTACTTC.

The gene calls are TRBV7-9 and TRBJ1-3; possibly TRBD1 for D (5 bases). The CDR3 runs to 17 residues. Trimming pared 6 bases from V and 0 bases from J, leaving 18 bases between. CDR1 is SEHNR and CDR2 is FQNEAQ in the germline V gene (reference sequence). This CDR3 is CASSSDYGGVSGNTIYF. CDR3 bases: TGTGCCAGCAGTTCGGACTACGGGGGAGTCTCTGGAAACACCATATATTTT.

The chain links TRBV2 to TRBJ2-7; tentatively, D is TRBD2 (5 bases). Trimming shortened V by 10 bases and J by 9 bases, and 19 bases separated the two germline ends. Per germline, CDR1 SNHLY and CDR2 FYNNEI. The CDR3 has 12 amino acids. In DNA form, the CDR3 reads TGTGCCACCCGCACCCAACTAGTTACGCAGTACTTC. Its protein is CATRTQLVTQYF.

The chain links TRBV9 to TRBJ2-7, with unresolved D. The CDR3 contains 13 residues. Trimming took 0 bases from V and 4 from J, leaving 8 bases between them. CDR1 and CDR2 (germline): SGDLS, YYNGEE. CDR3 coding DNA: TGTGCCAGCAGCGTAGCCGGGTCTTACGAGCAGTACTTC. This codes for CASSVAGSYEQYF.

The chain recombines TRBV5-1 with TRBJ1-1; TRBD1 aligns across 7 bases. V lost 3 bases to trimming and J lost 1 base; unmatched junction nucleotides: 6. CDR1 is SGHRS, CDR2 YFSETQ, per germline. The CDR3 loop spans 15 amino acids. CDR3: CASSSSGTANTEAFF. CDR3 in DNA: TGCGCCAGCAGCTCTTCCGGGACAGCGAACACTGAAGCTTTCTTT.

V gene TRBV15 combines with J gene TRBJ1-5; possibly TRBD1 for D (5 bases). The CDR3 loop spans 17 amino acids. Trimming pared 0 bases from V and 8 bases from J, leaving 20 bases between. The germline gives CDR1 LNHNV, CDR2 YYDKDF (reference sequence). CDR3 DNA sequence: TGTGCCACCAGCAGAGATGGGGACTTGGGTTACGATGAGCCCCAGCATTTT. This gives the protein CATSRDGDLGYDEPQHF.

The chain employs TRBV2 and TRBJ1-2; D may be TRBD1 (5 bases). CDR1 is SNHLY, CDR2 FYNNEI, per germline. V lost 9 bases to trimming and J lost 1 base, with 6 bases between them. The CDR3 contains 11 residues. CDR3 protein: CARGLNYGYTF. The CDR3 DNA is TGTGCCAGGGGACTTAACTATGGCTACACCTTC. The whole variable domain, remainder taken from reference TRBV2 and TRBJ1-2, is EPEVTQTPSHQVTQMGQEVILRCVPISNHLYFYWYRQILGQKVEFLVSFYNNEISEKSEIFDDQFSVERPDGSNFTLKIRSTKLEDSAMYFCARGLNYGYTFGSGTRLTVV.

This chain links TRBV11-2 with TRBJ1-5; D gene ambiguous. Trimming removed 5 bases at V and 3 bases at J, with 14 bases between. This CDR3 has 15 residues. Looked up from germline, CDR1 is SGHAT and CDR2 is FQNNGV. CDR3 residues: CASSPSAGINQPQHF. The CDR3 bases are TGTGCCAGCAGCCCGTCAGCTGGAATCAATCAGCCCCAGCATTTT.

CDR3 loop: CSAAVTGLETQYF. The CDR3 region has the DNA TGCAGTGCGGCCGTGACCGGGTTAGAGACCCAGTACTTC. This chain uses TRBV20-1 with TRBJ2-5; D is unresolved. CDR3 length: 13 amino acids. Germline CDR1 reads DFQATT; CDR2 reads SNEGSKA (reference sequence). V dropped 6 bases and J dropped 4 bases, with 15 bases sitting between them.

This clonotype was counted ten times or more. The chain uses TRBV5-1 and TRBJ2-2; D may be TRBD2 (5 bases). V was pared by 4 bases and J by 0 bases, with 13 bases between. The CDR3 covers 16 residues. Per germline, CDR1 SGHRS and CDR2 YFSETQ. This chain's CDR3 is CASSRTGYSNTGELFF. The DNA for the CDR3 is TGCGCCAGCAGCCGCACGGGATACTCGAACACCGGGGAGCTGTTTTTT.